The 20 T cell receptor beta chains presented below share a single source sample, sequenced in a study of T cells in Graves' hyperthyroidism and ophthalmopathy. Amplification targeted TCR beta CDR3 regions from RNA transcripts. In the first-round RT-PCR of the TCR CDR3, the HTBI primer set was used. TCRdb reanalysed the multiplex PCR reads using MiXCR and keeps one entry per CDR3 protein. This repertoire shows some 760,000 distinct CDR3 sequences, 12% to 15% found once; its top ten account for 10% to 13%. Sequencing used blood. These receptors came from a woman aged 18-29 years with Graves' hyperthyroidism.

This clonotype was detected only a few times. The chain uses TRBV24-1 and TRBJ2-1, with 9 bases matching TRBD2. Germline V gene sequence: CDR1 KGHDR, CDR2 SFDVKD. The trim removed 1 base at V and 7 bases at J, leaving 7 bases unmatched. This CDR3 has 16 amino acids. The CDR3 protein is CATSDFRTSVGNEQFF. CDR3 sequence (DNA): TGTGCCACCAGTGATTTTAGGACTAGCGTTGGAAATGAGCAGTTCTTC.

CDR3 DNA: TGTGCCAGTACAGCGGGGGAGGTGGAAGCTTTCTTT. Its protein is CASTAGEVEAFF. V gene TRBV2 combines with J gene TRBJ1-1; D perhaps matches TRBD1 (5 bases). The germline CDR1 and CDR2 sequences are SNHLY and FYNNEI. V was pared by 9 bases and J by 8 bases, with 16 bases between. CDR3 length equals 12 residues.

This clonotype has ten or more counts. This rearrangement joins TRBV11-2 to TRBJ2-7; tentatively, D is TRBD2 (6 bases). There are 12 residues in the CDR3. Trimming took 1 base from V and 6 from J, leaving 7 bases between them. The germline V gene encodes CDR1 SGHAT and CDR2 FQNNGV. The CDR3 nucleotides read TGTGCCAGCAGCTTAGGGAGGGCCGAGCAGTACTTC. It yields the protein CASSLGRAEQYF.

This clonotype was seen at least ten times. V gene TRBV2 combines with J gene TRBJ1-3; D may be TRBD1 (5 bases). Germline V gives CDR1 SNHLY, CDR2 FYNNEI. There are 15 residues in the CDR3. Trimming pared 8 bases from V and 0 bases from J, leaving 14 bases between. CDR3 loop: CASGADALSGNTIYF. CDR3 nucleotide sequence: TGTGCCAGCGGGGCCGACGCCCTCTCTGGAAACACCATATATTTT.

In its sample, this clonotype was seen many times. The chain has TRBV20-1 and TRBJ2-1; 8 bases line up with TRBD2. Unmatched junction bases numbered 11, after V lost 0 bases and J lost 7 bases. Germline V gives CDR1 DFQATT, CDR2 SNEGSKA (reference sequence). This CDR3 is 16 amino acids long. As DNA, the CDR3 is TGCAGTGCTAGAGATGCGTTTGGCGGGAGGAAAAATGAGCAGTTCTTC. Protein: CSARDAFGGRKNEQFF.

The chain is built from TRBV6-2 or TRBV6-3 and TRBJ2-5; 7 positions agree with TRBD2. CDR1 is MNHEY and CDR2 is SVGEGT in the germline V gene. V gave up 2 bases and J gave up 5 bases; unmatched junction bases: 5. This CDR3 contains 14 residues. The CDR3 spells CASSYKGGRETQYF. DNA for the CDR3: TGTGCCAGCAGTTACAAGGGAGGGCGTGAGACCCAGTACTTC.

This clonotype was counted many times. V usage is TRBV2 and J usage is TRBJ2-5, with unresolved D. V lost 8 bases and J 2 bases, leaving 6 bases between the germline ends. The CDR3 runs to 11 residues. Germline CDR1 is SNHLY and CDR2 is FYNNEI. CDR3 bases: TGTGCCAGCGGGATACAAGAGACCCAGTACTTC. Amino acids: CASGIQETQYF.

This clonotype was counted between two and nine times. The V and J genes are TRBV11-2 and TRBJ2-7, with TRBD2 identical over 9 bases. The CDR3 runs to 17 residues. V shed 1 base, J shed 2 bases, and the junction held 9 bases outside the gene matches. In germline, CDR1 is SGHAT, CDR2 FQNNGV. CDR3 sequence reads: CASSLGYSGRNAYEQYF. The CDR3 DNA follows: TGTGCCAGCAGCTTAGGGTATAGCGGGAGAAACGCCTACGAGCAGTACTTC.

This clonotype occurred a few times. CDR3 region: CASSYSQATGEKLFF. In DNA form, the CDR3 reads TGTGCCAGCAGTTACTCGCAGGCCACGGGTGAAAAACTGTTTTTT. The V call is TRBV6-6, the J call TRBJ1-4; D gene unclear. The CDR3 consists of 15 residues. The V end lost 0 bases, the J end lost 7 bases, and 12 bases lay between the germline ends. CDR1 MNHNY and CDR2 SVGAGI come from the germline V gene (reference sequence).

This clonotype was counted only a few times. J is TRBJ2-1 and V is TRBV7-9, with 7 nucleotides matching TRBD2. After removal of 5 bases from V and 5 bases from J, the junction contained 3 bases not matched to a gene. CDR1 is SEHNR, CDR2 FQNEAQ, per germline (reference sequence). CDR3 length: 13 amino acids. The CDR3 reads CASSHSGDNEQFF. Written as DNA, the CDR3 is TGTGCCAGCAGCCACAGCGGGGACAATGAGCAGTTCTTC.

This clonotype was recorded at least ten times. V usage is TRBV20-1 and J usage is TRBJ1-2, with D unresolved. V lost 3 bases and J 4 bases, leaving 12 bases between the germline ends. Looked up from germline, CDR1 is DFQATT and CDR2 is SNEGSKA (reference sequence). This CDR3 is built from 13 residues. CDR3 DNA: TGCAGTGCTAGTCGGCCTTCCCCCTATGGCTACACCTTC. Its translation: CSASRPSPYGYTF.

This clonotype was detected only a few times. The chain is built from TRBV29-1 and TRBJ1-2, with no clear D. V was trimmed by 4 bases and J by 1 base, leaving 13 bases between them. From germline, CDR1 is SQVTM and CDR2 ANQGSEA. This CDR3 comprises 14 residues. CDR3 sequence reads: CSVGSAGNNYGYTF. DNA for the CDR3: TGCAGCGTTGGGTCGGCAGGCAATAACTATGGCTACACCTTC.

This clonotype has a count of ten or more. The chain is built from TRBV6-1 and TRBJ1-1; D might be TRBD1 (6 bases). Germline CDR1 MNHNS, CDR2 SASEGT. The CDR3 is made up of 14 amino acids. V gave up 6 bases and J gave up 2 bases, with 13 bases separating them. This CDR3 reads CASRGRTENTEAFF. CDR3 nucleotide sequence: TGTGCCAGCAGGGGCCGGACAGAAAACACTGAAGCTTTCTTT.

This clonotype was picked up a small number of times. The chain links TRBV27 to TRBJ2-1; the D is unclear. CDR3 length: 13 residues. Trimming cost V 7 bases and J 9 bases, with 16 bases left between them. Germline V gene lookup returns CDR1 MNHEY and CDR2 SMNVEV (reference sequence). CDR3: CASTTSGFGEQFF. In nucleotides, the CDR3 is TGTGCCAGCACCACGAGTGGGTTCGGTGAGCAGTTCTTC.

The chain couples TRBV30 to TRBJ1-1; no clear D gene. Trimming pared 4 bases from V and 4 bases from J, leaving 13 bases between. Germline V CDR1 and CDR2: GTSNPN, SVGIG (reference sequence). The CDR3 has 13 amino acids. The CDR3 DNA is TGTGCCTGGAACCACAGAAGAGCCACTGAAGCTTTCTTT. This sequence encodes CAWNHRRATEAFF.

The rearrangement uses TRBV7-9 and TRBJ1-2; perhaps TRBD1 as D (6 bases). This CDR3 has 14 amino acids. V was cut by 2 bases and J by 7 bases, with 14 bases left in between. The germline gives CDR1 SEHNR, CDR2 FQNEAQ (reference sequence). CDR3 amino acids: CASSLHTGAGGYTF. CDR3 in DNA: TGTGCCAGCAGCTTACATACGGGGGCCGGTGGCTACACCTTC.

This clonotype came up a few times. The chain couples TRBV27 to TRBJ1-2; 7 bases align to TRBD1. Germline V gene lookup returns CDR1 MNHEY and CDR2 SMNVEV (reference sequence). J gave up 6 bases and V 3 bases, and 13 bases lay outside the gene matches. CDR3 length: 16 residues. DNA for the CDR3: TGTGCCAGCAGTTTCATCCCCACAGGGGCAGTGGATGGCTACACCTTC. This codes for CASSFIPTGAVDGYTF.

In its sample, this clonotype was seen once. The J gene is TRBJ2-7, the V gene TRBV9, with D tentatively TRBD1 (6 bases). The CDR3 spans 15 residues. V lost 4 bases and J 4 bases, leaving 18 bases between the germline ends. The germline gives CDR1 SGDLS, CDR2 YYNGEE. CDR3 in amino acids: CASSSRQDMTYEQYF. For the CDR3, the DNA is TGTGCCAGCAGCTCCCGACAGGACATGACTTACGAGCAGTACTTC. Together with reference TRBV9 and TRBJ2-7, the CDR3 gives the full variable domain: DSGVTQTPKHLITATGQRVTLRCSPRSGDLSVYWYQQSLDQGLQFLIQYYNGEERAKGNILERFSAQQFPDLHSELNLSSLELGDSALYFCASSSRQDMTYEQYFGPGTRLTVT.

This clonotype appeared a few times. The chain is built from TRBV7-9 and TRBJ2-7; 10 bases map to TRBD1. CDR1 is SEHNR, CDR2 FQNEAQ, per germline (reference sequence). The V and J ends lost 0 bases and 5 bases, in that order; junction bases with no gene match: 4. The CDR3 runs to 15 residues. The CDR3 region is CASSLAGTGDHEQYF. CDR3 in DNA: TGTGCCAGCAGCTTAGCTGGGACAGGGGACCACGAGCAGTACTTC.

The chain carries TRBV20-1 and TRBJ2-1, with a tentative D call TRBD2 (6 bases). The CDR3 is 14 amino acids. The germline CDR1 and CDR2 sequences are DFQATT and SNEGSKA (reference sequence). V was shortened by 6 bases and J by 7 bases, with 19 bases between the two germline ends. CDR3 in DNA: TGCAGTGCGCCCGGGACTGGCCGCTTGAATGAGCAGTTCTTC. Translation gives CSAPGTGRLNEQFF.